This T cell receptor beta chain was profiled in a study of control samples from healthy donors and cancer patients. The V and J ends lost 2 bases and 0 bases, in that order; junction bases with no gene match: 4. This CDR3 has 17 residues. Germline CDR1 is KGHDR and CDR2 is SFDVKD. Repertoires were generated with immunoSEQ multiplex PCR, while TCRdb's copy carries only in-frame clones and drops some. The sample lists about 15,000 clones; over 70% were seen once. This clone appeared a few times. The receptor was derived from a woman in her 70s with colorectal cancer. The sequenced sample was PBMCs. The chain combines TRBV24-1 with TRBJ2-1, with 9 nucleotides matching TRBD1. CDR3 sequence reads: CATSDSGTGSSYNEQFF. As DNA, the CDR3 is TGTGCCACCAGTGATTCGGGGACAGGGAGCTCCTACAATGAGCAGTTCTTC.